This TCR beta chain was sequenced in a study of T cell repertoires in cytomegalovirus infection. Across the study: Through public TCR beta signatures, both CMV infection and matching HLA type were indicated. Study-level results: Summed frequency of shared TCR beta families picked out CMV carriers who also had the relevant HLA.

This clonotype has more than one count but fewer than ten. Its antigen is unidentified. MiXCR was run by TCRdb on the reads, yielding one entry per CDR3 protein. The sample includes around 280,000 distinct CDR3 sequences, roughly 13% of them seen just once. The clonotype originates from a human donor in good health (CMV status not recorded). Some clones in this sample may be carry-over from other donors' samples. Sequences were obtained from PBMCs.

CDR3 residues: CSANGGRGMQPQHF. The CDR3 DNA reads TGCAGTGCGAACGGTGGCAGGGGGATGCAGCCCCAGCATTTT. The chain couples TRBV20-1 to TRBJ1-5; 7 bases map to TRBD1. Germline loops: CDR1 DFQATT, CDR2 SNEGSKA (reference sequence). The CDR3 consists of 14 residues. V was clipped by 6 bases and J by 7 bases; unmatched bases: 12.